This T cell receptor (beta chain) was captured by sequencing in a study of blood T cell repertoires in COVID-19. Across 20 to 25 US areas, participants ranged in age from 18 to 89 years. Participant reports of clinical history set cohort assignment. This clone was observed once. Germline CDR1 MDHEN, CDR2 SYDVKM. This CDR3 is built from 14 residues. The J segment lost 5 bases and the V segment lost 5 bases, leaving 4 bases of the junction unmatched. The table came from immunoSEQ multiplex PCR; TCRdb's copy has only in-frame clones and leaves some out. This sample has approximately 220,000 clones, with 70% to 85% found just once.

J is TRBJ2-7 and V is TRBV28; 12 nucleotides line up with TRBD2. The material sequenced was PBMCs or T cells enriched from blood (not recorded which). This receptor was taken from a woman in her thirties or forties with acute COVID-19. The CDR3 is CASSRLAGVHEQYF. Written as DNA, the CDR3 is TGTGCCAGCAGTCGACTAGCGGGAGTACACGAGCAGTACTTC.